This note documents a single TCR beta chain sequence. The data originate from a study of T cell changes during pregnancy in multiple sclerosis. After removal of 1 base from V and 4 bases from J, the junction contained 15 bases not matched to a gene. The CDR3 covers 18 residues. CDR1 SGHTA and CDR2 FQGNSA come from the germline V gene. Libraries were prepared by immunoSEQ multiplex PCR; TCRdb keeps only in-frame clonotypes and omits some of them. The repertoire holds approximately 48,000 clones, with around 90% as singletons. This chain links TRBV7-2 with TRBJ2-5; 7 bases align to TRBD2. The starting material was CD4+ T cells from peripheral blood mononuclear cells, obtained after pregnancy. This TCR was sampled from a female donor with multiple sclerosis, enrolled in a pregnancy study. CDR3: CASSLVWGSRGGRETQYF. For the CDR3, the DNA is TGTGCCAGCAGCTTAGTGTGGGGGAGTCGCGGGGGTCGAGAGACCCAGTACTTC.